This T cell receptor beta chain was identified during a study of shared clonotypes between healthy human individuals. Clones were sequenced by immunoSEQ multiplex PCR, and TCRdb holds only the in-frame ones, with some missing. The data show about 2.3 million clones, with approximately 90% seen just once and 0.37% held by the top ten. The source of this sequence is a man between 18 and 29 years old in good health. Some clones in this sample may be carry-over from other donors' samples. The sequenced material came from naive CD4+ T cells from PBMCs. Stated subset: CD45RA+ positively selected.

CDR3 in DNA: TGCGCCAGCAGCCCACTAGCGGGAGGGCCCCATGAGCAGTTCTTC. It codes for CASSPLAGGPHEQFF. This rearrangement joins TRBV5-1 to TRBJ2-1; 13 bases align to TRBD2. The length of the CDR3 is 15 residues. The V gene end was trimmed by 4 bases and the J gene end by 8 bases; junction bases not matched to a gene: 6. CDR1 is SGHRS, CDR2 YFSETQ, per germline.